This T cell receptor (beta chain) was obtained from a study of T cell clonotyping in hematopoietic cell transplantation. The table came from immunoSEQ multiplex PCR; TCRdb's copy has only in-frame clones and leaves some out. The top ten clones hold almost 0.95% of a sample with some 40,000 clones, approximately 95% of them seen once. The source material was peripheral blood mononuclear cells. The receptor comes from a man under 40 in good health. Some clones in this sample may be carry-over from other donors' samples.

CDR3 bases: TGTGCCAGCAGTAGAAGCTCTGGGGCCAACGTCCTGACTTTC. Its translation is CASSRSSGANVLTF. The J gene is TRBJ2-6, the V gene TRBV11-2; D ambiguous. Trimming took 6 bases from V and 0 from J, leaving 6 bases between them. There are 14 residues in the CDR3. Germline lookup yields CDR1 SGHAT and CDR2 FQNNGV. Complete variable domain (other parts from reference TRBV11-2 and TRBJ2-6): EAGVAQSPRYKIIEKRQSVAFWCNPISGHATLYWYQQILGQGPKLLIQFQNNGVVDDSQLPKDRFSAERLKGVDSTLKIQPAKLEDSAVYLCASSRSSGANVLTFGAGSRLTVL.